This T cell receptor (beta chain) was observed in a study of blood T cell repertoires in COVID-19. On the study more broadly: The United States, Italy and Spain were the sources of the acute and convalescent COVID-19 samples. PBMCs, B-cell-depleted T cells, or T cells were the source of the cDNA or gDNA that made up the material.

Original processing notes: Amplified reference gene primers provided the basis for estimating nucleated cell counts. Clones were sequenced by immunoSEQ multiplex PCR, and TCRdb holds only the in-frame ones, with some missing. D and trimming come from the DNA, and the V and J calls and clone size come from that table. The sample yields approximately 500,000 clones, approximately 85% seen once. In its sample, this clone was seen a few times. The sequence was collected from a human donor in a cohort sampled during active COVID-19. Sequencing was carried out using peripheral blood.

The CDR3 region has the DNA TGCGCCAGCAGCACACTAGCGAGCGCCGGGGATGAGCAGTTCTTC. Protein sequence: CASSTLASAGDEQFF. The chain links TRBV5-1 to TRBJ2-1, with TRBD2 identical over 7 bases. The germline gives CDR1 SGHRS, CDR2 YFSETQ. The CDR3 spans 15 residues. The junction had 12 bases not matched to a gene; V was cut back by 4 bases and J by 8 bases. Variable domain in full (rest from reference TRBV5-1 and TRBJ2-1): KAGVTQTPRYLIKTRGQQVTLSCSPISGHRSVSWYQQTPGQGLQFLFEYFSETQRNKGNFPGRFSGRQFSNSRSEMNVSTLELGDSALYLCASSTLASAGDEQFFGPGTRLTVL.